This is a list of T cell receptor beta chains from one sample in a study of OX40 agonist ivuxolimab in advanced cancers. Generated by immunoSEQ multiplex PCR, the TCRdb table keeps only in-frame clones and is missing some. The table shows around 97,000 clones, with approximately 84% occurring only once. Sample: CD4+ or CD8+ T cells sorted from blood, taken in a trial of the OX40 agonist ivuxolimab. The receptors were sampled from an adult with an advanced solid tumor such as melanoma, head and neck, liver or kidney cancer. CDR3s leave out the opening cysteine and the closing phenylalanine or tryptophan.

V gene: TRBV14; J gene: TRBJ2-6; CDR3 protein: ASSRRGASGANVLT
V gene: TRBV6-1; J gene: TRBJ1-2; CDR3 protein: ASSEGEGAYGYT
V gene: TRBV6-4; J gene: TRBJ2-2; CDR3 protein: ASSDSRDTGELF
V gene: TRBV5-1; J gene: TRBJ2-7; CDR3 protein: ASGGPYEQY
V gene: TRBV29-1; J gene: TRBJ2-1; CDR3 protein: SVLTSGGYSNEQF
V gene: TRBV4-1; J gene: TRBJ1-2; CDR3 protein: ASSQEDGYT
V gene: TRBV9; J gene: TRBJ1-1; CDR3 protein: ASSAQDRPATEAF
V gene: TRBV7-9; J gene: TRBJ2-1; CDR3 protein: ASILIGILDEQF
V gene: TRBV7-6; J gene: TRBJ2-3; CDR3 protein: ASSPRTAGRSTDTQY
V gene: TRBV2; J gene: TRBJ2-7; CDR3 protein: ASGEQGATTYEQY